This note documents a single T cell receptor (beta chain) sequence. The antigen it binds to is not known. Within one base of it there is no much larger clone, and no base qualities were kept. V drops 5 bases and J drops 2 bases, leaving 10 bases in between. CDR1 LNHDA and CDR2 SQIVND are derived from the germline V gene (reference sequence). The CDR3 starts with the cysteine, ends with the phenylalanine, and has 14 residues. This entry keeps only the CDR3 DNA: 42 bases, framed from base 1. The data were taken from a study of blood T cell repertoires in COVID-19 (dated by TCRdb to about 2020). With respect to the entire study: Samples covering the acute and convalescent phases of COVID-19 were provided by collaborators in the United States, Italy and Spain. The prospective study material was composed of cDNA or gDNA derived from T cells, B-cell-depleted T cells, or PBMCs. The dataset comprised deeply sampled blood TCRbeta repertoires from subjects exposed to, actively infected with, or recovered from COVID-19. The repertoires were released in a freely available public database intended as a resource for research on the immune response to SARS-CoV-2. Samples came from the ongoing ImmuneRACE study (first 160 participants) plus 1,254 subjects from 6 global collaborators. A de-identified subject ID, COVID-19 status, age in years and sex were almost always included in the sample metadata. Where available, HLA class I and class II types were obtained from metadata supplied by the sample provider rather than from assay-based typing.

TCRbeta CDR3 regions were amplified from genomic DNA using the immunoSEQ Assay, a bias-controlled multiplex PCR. The paper's data handling went like this. Nucleated cell counts per sample were estimated from amplification of reference gene primers within the assay. To quantify the absolute abundance of each unique TCRbeta CDR3 rearrangement, sequence reads were collapsed and filtered. For each sample, productive Simpson clonality was calculated as the square root of Simpson's diversity index over productive rearrangements. In TCRdb, the immuneACCESS table is reduced to in-frame sequences with V and J assigned. These tables do not hold every clone; where another copy was compared, an unresolved V gene accounts for under half, and the others remain unexplained. For V, J and clone size, that table is used; D and trimming come from the DNA. The sample includes 60,000 to 90,000 clones, with roughly 70% observed a single time. The top ten constitute just over 2.5% of the sample.

Collaborating institutions collected whole blood in K2EDTA tubes following their own protocols. For TCRbeta analysis, collaborator samples were shipped as frozen whole blood, as isolated PBMCs, or as DNA extracted from either sample type. Findings and caveats that apply to the study as a whole: Clinical and demographic metadata were provided uncurated, with the amount varying by source and participant.

This TCR was sampled from a human donor with acute or convalescent COVID-19. The donor label of this sample is uncertain. The V and J segments used are TRBV19 and TRBJ2-1; the D gene is possibly TRBD2, with 6 bases matching. The sequenced sample was peripheral blood. This receptor carries the CDR3 CASSGGDPYNEQFF. The sequenced DNA: TGTGCCAGTAGTGGCGGGGATCCCTACAATGAGCAGTTCTTC.